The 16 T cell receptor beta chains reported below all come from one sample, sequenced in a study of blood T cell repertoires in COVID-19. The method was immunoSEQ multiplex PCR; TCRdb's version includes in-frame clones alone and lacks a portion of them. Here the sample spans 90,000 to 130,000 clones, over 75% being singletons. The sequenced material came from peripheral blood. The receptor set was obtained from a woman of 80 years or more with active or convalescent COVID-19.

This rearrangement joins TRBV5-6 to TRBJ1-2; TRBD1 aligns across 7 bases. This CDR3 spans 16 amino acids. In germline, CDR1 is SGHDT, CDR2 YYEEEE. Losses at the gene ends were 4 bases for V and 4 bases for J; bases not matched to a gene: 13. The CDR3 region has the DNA TGTGCCAGCAGCGTCCCAGGACAGGAGACCTTCTATGGCTACACCTTC. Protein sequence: CASSVPGQETFYGYTF.

The CDR3 here is CASSQTLNQGRGEKLFF. DNA for the CDR3: TGCGCCAGCAGCCAAACACTAAATCAGGGTAGGGGTGAAAAACTGTTTTTT. The J gene is TRBJ1-4, the V gene TRBV5-1, with a possible D match to TRBD1 (5 bases). Germline CDR1 reads SGHRS; CDR2 reads YFSETQ. V was trimmed by 4 bases and J by 7 bases, leaving 23 bases between them. This CDR3 has 17 amino acids.

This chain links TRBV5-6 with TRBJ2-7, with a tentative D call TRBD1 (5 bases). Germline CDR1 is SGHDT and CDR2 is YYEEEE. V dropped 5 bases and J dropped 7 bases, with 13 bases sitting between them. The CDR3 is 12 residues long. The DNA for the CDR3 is TGTGCCAGCAGTCGGACCTACAGGGAGCAGTACTTC. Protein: CASSRTYREQYF.

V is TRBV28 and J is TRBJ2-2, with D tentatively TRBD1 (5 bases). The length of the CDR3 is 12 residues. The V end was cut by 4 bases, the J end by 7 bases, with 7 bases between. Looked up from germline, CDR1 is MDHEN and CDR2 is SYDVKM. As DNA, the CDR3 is TGTGCCAGCAGTTCAGGGATCGGGGAGCTGTTTTTT. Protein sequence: CASSSGIGELFF.

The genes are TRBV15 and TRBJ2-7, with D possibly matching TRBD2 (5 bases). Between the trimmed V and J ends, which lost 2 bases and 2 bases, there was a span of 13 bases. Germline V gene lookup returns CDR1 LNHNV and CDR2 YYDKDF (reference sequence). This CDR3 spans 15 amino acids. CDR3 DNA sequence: TGTGCCACCAGCAGATACGCGGGCATCGCCTACGAGCAGTACTTC. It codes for CATSRYAGIAYEQYF.

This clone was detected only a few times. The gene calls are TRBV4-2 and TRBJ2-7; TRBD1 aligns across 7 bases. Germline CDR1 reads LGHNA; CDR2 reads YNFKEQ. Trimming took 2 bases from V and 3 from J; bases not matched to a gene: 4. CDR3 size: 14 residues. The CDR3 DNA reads TGTGCCAGCAGCCAACAAGGGACAGACTACGAGCAGTACTTC. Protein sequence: CASSQQGTDYEQYF.

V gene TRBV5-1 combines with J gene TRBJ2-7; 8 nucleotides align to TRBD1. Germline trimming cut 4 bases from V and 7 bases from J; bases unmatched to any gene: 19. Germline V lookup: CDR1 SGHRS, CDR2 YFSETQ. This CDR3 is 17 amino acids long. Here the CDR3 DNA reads TGCGCCAGCAGCCCCGGCCTCGGGACAGGTCGATCTTATGAGCAGTACTTC. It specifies CASSPGLGTGRSYEQYF.

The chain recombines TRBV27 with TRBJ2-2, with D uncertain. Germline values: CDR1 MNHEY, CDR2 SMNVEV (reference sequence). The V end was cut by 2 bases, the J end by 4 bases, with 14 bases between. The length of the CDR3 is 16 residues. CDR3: CASSLNGLVGTGELFF. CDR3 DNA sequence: TGTGCCAGCAGTTTAAACGGTCTAGTTGGCACCGGGGAGCTGTTTTTT.

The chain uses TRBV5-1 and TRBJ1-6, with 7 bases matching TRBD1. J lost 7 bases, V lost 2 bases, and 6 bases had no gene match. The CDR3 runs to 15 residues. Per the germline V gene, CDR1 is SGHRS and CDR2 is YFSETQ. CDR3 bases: TGCGCCAGCAGCTTCAACTGGGACAGCAATTCACCCCTCCACTTT. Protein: CASSFNWDSNSPLHF.

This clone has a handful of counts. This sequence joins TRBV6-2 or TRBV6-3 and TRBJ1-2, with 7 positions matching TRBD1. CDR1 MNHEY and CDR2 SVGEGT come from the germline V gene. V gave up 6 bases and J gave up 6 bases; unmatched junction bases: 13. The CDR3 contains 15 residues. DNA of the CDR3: TGTGCCAGCAGCACCGGGACAGACAGGCACGATGGCTACACCTTC. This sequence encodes CASSTGTDRHDGYTF.

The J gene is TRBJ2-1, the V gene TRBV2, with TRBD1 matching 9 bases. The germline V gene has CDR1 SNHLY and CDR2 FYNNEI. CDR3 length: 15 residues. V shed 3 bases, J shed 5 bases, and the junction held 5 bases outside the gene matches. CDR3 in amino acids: CASSEMGTGNNEQFF. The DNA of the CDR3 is TGTGCCAGCAGTGAGATGGGGACAGGGAACAATGAGCAGTTCTTC.

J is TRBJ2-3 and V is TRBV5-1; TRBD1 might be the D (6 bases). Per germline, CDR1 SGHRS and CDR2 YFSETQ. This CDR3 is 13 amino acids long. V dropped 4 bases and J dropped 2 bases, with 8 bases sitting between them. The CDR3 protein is CASSTGYTDTQYF. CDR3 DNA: TGCGCCAGCAGCACAGGGTACACAGATACGCAGTATTTT.

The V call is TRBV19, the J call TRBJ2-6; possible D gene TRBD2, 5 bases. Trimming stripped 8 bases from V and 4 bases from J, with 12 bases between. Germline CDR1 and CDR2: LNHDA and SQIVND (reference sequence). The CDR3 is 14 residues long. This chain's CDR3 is CASVEGTGANVLTF. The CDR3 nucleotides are TGTGCCAGTGTCGAGGGAACGGGGGCCAACGTCCTGACTTTC.

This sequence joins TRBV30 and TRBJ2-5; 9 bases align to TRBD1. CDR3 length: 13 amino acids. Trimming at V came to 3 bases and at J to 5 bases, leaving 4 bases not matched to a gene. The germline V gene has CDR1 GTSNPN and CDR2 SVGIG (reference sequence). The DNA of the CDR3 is TGTGCCTGGAGGGACAGGGGTAAGGAGACCCAGTACTTC. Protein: CAWRDRGKETQYF.

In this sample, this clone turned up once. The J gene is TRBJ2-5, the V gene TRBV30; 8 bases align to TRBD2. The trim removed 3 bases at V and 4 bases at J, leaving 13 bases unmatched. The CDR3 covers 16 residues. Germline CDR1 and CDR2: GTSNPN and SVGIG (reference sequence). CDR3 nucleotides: TGTGCCTGGAGCCCCGAATCGTGGCTAGCGGGAGAGACCCAGTACTTC. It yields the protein CAWSPESWLAGETQYF.

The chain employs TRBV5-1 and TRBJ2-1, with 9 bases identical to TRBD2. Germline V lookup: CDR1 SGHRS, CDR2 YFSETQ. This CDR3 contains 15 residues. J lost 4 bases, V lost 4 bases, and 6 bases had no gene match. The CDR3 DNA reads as TGCGCCAGCAGCCCGACTAGCGGAGGATACAATGAGCAGTTCTTC. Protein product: CASSPTSGGYNEQFF.